These T cell receptor beta chains were read from a single sample in a study of blood T cell repertoires in COVID-19. The assay was immunoSEQ multiplex PCR, and TCRdb's table has in-frame clones only and misses some. The sample has about 210,000 clones; around 80% are singletons. What was sequenced was peripheral blood. These receptors all come from a woman aged 50 to 60 with acute or convalescent COVID-19. The CDR3 runs from the conserved cysteine through the conserved F or W. D genes are given only for firm matches. Expanded clones are given a class, and other clones once, few, many or no size at all.

>TRBJ2-1|many|TRBV5-1|-
TGCGCCAGCAGCTTGAGAACGGGGGACAATGAGCAGTTCTTC
CASSLRTGDNEQFF
>TRBJ1-4|-|TRBV11-2|-
TGTGCCAGCAGCTTTACCGCAACCACAGGGACTAGGGAACTGTTTTTT
CASSFTATTGTRELFF
>TRBJ1-4|-|TRBV28|-
TGTGCCAGCAAGATGGGCAGGGGTAATGAAAAACTGTTTTTT
CASKMGRGNEKLFF
>TRBJ2-2|many|TRBV30|-
TGTGCCTGGAGACCTACTCTTCTTCGGAGCGGGGAGCTGTTTTTT
CAWRPTLLRSGELFF
>TRBJ1-2|-|TRBV5-1|-
TGCGCCAGCAGCTCCCCGACAGGATCCGGGGGCTACACCTTC
CASSSPTGSGGYTF
>TRBJ2-1|-|TRBV7-8|-
TGTGCCAGCAGCTTAGACCCTGGGCTCTTACGGAATGAGCAGTTCTTC
CASSLDPGLLRNEQFF
>TRBJ2-1|-|TRBV2|-
TGTGCCAGCGACCTAGGGGGCGGGGGGACGGGCAATGAGCAGTTCTTC
CASDLGGGGTGNEQFF
>TRBJ1-1|once|TRBV25-1|TRBD1
TGTGCCAGCAGTGAACGCCGGACAGGGGGGAGGAACACTGAAGCTTTCTTT
CASSERRTGGRNTEAFF
>TRBJ1-5|few|TRBV10-3|-
TGTGCCATCAGCCCGGAGAATCAGCCCCAGCATTTT
CAISPENQPQHF
>TRBJ2-1|-|TRBV3-1/TRBV3-2|-
TGTGCCAGCAGCCAAGGGGGGGGCCGGATAAATGAGCAGTTCTTC
CASSQGGGRINEQFF
>TRBJ1-1|-|TRBV11-1|-
TGTGCCAGCAGCCCTGGACAGCAAAACACTGAAGCTTTCTTT
CASSPGQQNTEAFF
>TRBJ2-7|-|TRBV11-2|-
TGTGCCAGCAGCTTAGGCGGCGGGCTACCTCCCTACGAGCAGTACTTC
CASSLGGGLPPYEQYF
>TRBJ2-1|few|TRBV18|TRBD2
TGTGCCAGCTCACCACCCGGGACTAGTAAAGGTGCGGCCAATGAGCAGTTCTTC
CASSPPGTSKGAANEQFF
>TRBJ1-2|-|TRBV24-1|TRBD1
TGTGCCACCAGTGAATGGGACAGGGGCTATGGCTACACCTTC
CATSEWDRGYGYTF
>TRBJ2-3|-|TRBV11-2|TRBD2
TGTGCCAGCAGCCCCCTAGTTAGGGGACTAGGGACAGATACGCAGTATTTT
CASSPLVRGLGTDTQYF
>TRBJ2-5|-|TRBV5-1|-
TGCGCCAGCAGTCGAGCCGGGACTGGGGAGACCCAGTACTTC
CASSRAGTGETQYF
>TRBJ2-2|-|TRBV2|-
TGTGCCAGCAGTCGAGACAGCCTGCCCGGGGAGCTGTTTTTT
CASSRDSLPGELFF
>TRBJ1-1|-|TRBV10-3|TRBD1
TGTGCCATCAGTGAGGGACAGGGGGCGGGCACTGAAGCTTTCTTT
CAISEGQGAGTEAFF
>TRBJ2-1|-|TRBV24-1|TRBD2
TGTGCCACCAGTGACCCCGGGACTAGCGCGGGTGAGCAGTTCTTC
CATSDPGTSAGEQFF
>TRBJ2-7|-|TRBV20-1|TRBD1
TGCAGTGCTCGTGGACAGGGGGGTCGTTCCTACGAGCAGTACTTC
CSARGQGGRSYEQYF
>TRBJ2-7|-|TRBV28|TRBD2
TGTGCCAGCAGTTTCCTAGGTAGCGGGAGAACCGAGCAGTACTTC
CASSFLGSGRTEQYF
>TRBJ1-2|-|TRBV24-1|TRBD1
TGTGCCACCAGTGATGGGGACAGAGCCTATGGCTACACCTTC
CATSDGDRAYGYTF
>TRBJ2-5|-|TRBV19|-
TGTGCCAGTAGTATAGAGGGGCGCGTCCAAGAGACCCAGTACTTC
CASSIEGRVQETQYF
>TRBJ2-3|few|TRBV5-1|TRBD2
TGCGCCAGCAGCTCGCCCCCGGGACTAGCGGCTAGCACAGATACGCAGTATTTT
CASSSPPGLAASTDTQYF
>TRBJ1-1|-|TRBV6-5|TRBD1
TGTGCCAGCAGGCCGACAGGGGGGGCGACCACTGAAGCTTTCTTT
CASRPTGGATTEAFF
>TRBJ1-5|once|TRBV6-5|TRBD1
TGTGCCAGCAGTTACTCGCAGGGGGCGGTTCAGCCCCAGCATTTT
CASSYSQGAVQPQHF
>TRBJ2-7|-|TRBV9|-
TGTGCCAGCAGCCCCTCGGGAACCGACTACGAGCAGTACTTC
CASSPSGTDYEQYF
>TRBJ2-1|few|TRBV19|TRBD2
TGTGCCAGTAGTATAGGGGGACTAGCGGGTAGCTCCTACAATGAGCAGTTCTTC
CASSIGGLAGSSYNEQFF
>TRBJ2-2|few|TRBV6-5|TRBD2
TGTGCCACCAGGAGCCGAGCGGGAGCTAACGGGGAGCTGTTTTTT
CATRSRAGANGELFF
>TRBJ2-3|few|TRBV5-1|TRBD2
TGCGCCAGCATCAAGGGCGGGAGGCGAGGCACAGATACGCAGTATTTT
CASIKGGRRGTDTQYF
>TRBJ2-1|-|TRBV21-1|-
TGTGCCAGCAGCAAAGGACTAGCGGGAGGTTCGGGATCCTACAATGAGCAGTTCTTC
CASSKGLAGGSGSYNEQFF
>TRBJ2-5|-|TRBV25-1|-
TGTGCCAGCAGTGAATATGTAGGGGTCCGAGAGACCCAGTACTTC
CASSEYVGVRETQYF
>TRBJ1-1|-|TRBV6-4|-
TGTGCCAGCAGGTTCAGGAACACTGAAGCTTTCTTT
CASRFRNTEAFF
>TRBJ1-5|-|TRBV12-3/TRBV12-4|-
TGTGCCAGCAGTTTATTGGCCAATCAGCCCCAGCATTTT
CASSLLANQPQHF
>TRBJ2-1|-|TRBV5-1|TRBD2
TGCGCCAGCAGGATAGCGGGAGAATACAATGAGCAGTTCTTC
CASRIAGEYNEQFF
>TRBJ2-7|-|TRBV28|-
TGTGCCAGCAGCCAAATAGATCCTCTGGAGCAGTACTTC
CASSQIDPLEQYF
>TRBJ2-3|-|TRBV6-5|TRBD1
TGTGCCAGCAGCACAGGGGGCTTTAGCACAGATACGCAGTATTTT
CASSTGGFSTDTQYF